This T cell receptor (beta chain) was captured in a study of blood T cell repertoires in COVID-19. On the study more broadly: Italy, Spain and the United States were the sources of the convalescent and acute COVID-19 samples.

The V end lost 2 bases, the J end lost 12 bases, and 17 bases lay between the germline ends. This CDR3 spans 14 amino acids. Germline V gene data show CDR1 as MDHEN and CDR2 as SYDVKM. Method: immunoSEQ multiplex PCR; TCRdb's copy keeps in-frame clones and lacks some. The table includes about 48,000 clones, roughly four fifths detected once. The receptor was isolated from a man aged 40-49 years with acute or convalescent COVID-19. The sequenced material came from peripheral blood. The chain uses TRBV28 and TRBJ1-5; no firm D call. CDR3 coding DNA: TGTGCCAGCAGTTTAGCAACAGTCCCGGTTCTCCAGCATTTT. This encodes CASSLATVPVLQHF.